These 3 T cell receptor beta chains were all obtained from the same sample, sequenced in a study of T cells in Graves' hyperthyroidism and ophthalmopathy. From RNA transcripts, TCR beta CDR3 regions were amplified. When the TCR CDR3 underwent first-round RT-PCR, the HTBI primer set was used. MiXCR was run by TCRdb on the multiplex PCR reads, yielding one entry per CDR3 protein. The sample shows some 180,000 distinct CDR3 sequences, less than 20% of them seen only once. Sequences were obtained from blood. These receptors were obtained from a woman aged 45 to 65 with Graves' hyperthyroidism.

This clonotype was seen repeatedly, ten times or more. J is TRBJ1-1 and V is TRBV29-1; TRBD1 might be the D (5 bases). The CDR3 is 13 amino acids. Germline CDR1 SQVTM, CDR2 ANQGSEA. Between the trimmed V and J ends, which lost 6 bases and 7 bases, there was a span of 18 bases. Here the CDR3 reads CSVFTSPGGEAFF. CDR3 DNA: TGCAGCGTATTTACAAGCCCGGGGGGTGAAGCTTTCTTT. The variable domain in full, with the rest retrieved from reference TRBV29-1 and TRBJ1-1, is SAVISQKPSRDICQRGTSLTIQCQVDSQVTMMFWYRQQPGQSLTLIATANQGSEATYESGFVIDKFPISRPNLTFSTLTVSNMSPEDSSIYLCSVFTSPGGEAFFGQGTRLTVV.

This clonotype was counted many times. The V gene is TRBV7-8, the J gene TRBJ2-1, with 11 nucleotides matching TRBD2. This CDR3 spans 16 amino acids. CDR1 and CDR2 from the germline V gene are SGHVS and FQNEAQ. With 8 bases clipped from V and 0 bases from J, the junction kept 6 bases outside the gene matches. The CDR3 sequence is CASADTSGSSYNEQFF. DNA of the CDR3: TGTGCCAGCGCAGATACTAGCGGGAGCTCCTACAATGAGCAGTTCTTC.

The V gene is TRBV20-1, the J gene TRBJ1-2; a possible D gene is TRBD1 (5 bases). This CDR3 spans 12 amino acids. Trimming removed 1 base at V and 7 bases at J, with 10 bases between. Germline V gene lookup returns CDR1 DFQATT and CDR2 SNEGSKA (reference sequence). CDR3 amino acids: CSARVPGFGYTF. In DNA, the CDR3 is TGCAGTGCTAGAGTGCCAGGGTTTGGCTACACCTTC.